This is a list of T cell receptor beta chains from one sample in a study of blood T cell repertoires in COVID-19. The assay was immunoSEQ multiplex PCR, and TCRdb's table has in-frame clones only and misses some. The table has 75,000 to 100,000 clones, around four fifths seen once. Sequenced input: peripheral blood. Source of these receptors: a human donor in a cohort sampled during active COVID-19. The CDR3 runs from the conserved cysteine through the conserved F or W. D genes are given only for firm matches. A row's size may be missing; if present it is once, few, many or a size class.

D	V	size	J	CDR3	DNA
NA	TRBV5-1	NA	TRBJ1-5	CASSLESGGQPQHF	TGCGCCAGCAGCTTGGAATCGGGGGGTCAGCCCCAGCATTTT
TRBD1	TRBV19	NA	TRBJ2-2	CASSLSTGTGELFF	TGTGCCAGTAGTCTTTCGACAGGGACCGGGGAGCTGTTTTTT
TRBD2	TRBV3-1/TRBV3-2	NA	TRBJ2-1	CASSQDRGTSGSPYNEQFF	TGTGCCAGCAGCCAAGACAGAGGGACTAGCGGGAGTCCCTACAATGAGCAGTTCTTC
NA	TRBV5-1	NA	TRBJ1-4	CASSDSSGGNEKLFF	TGCGCCAGCAGCGACTCTAGCGGGGGTAATGAAAAACTGTTTTTT
TRBD1	TRBV4-1	few	TRBJ1-4	CASSHDWWRGRTNEKLFF	TGCGCCAGCAGCCACGATTGGTGGAGGGGGCGCACTAATGAAAAACTGTTTTTT
TRBD1	TRBV4-3	once	TRBJ2-7	CASSQGTGTGDYEQYF	TGCGCCAGCAGCCAGGGAACCGGGACAGGGGACTACGAGCAGTACTTC
TRBD1	TRBV5-1	NA	TRBJ2-7	CASSLDGGQAGHEQYF	TGCGCCAGCAGCTTGGACGGGGGACAGGCTGGCCACGAGCAGTACTTC
TRBD1	TRBV5-1	NA	TRBJ1-5	CASSRKGAGWSNQPQHF	TGCGCCAGCAGCCGAAAGGGGGCCGGGTGGAGCAATCAGCCCCAGCATTTT
TRBD1	TRBV9	NA	TRBJ1-4	CASSVAPGTGTLNEKLFF	TGTGCCAGCAGCGTAGCTCCCGGGACAGGGACTCTCAATGAAAAACTGTTTTTT
TRBD1	TRBV28	NA	TRBJ2-7	CASSHRGRGSDEQYF	TGTGCCAGCAGCCATCGTGGCAGGGGGTCCGACGAGCAGTACTTC
TRBD2	TRBV2	NA	TRBJ2-1	CASSGTSGSSGEQFF	TGTGCCAGCAGTGGGACTAGCGGGAGCTCTGGTGAGCAGTTCTTC